This T cell receptor beta chain derives from a study of regulatory T cells in long-lasting Graves disease. Germline V gene lookup returns CDR1 SGDLS and CDR2 YYNGEE. The germline V and J ends were trimmed by 2 bases and 4 bases, with 14 bases remaining between them. This CDR3 spans 15 amino acids. The time point was: persistent/refractory GD, antithyroid drugs over 5 years with positive TRAb. Generation of the TCR library employed RNA extracted from PBMCs. Each of the patients was recruited from an endocrinology department situated in Xi'an, China. Of note for this clonotype: The antigen is not known.

Study-wide findings and caveats: Persistent disease samples used TRBV28, TRBJ1-2 and TRBJ2-5 preferentially.

Construction of TCR beta libraries relied on iRepertoire HTBI primers and on Arm-PCR targeting CDR3 regions. MiXCR, run by TCRdb on the multiplex PCR reads, gives a single entry per CDR3 protein. The table shows 400,000 to 500,000 distinct CDR3 sequences, with less than 25% occurring only once. The receptor was isolated from a female donor with Graves disease. The source material was peripheral blood mononuclear cells (PBMCs), sampled when the disease was refractory, from a patient treated with antithyroid drugs. V is TRBV9 and J is TRBJ2-3; D remains unclear. The CDR3 DNA reads as TGTGCCAGCAGCGTGGTCCCAAACCTCGCAGATACGCAGTATTTT. This sequence encodes CASSVVPNLADTQYF. The whole variable domain, filled in from reference TRBV9 and TRBJ2-3, reads DSGVTQTPKHLITATGQRVTLRCSPRSGDLSVYWYQQSLDQGLQFLIQYYNGEERAKGNILERFSAQQFPDLHSELNLSSLELGDSALYFCASSVVPNLADTQYFGPGTRLTVL.